Below are 23 T cell receptor beta chains sequenced from a single sample in a study of CD8+ T cells in alopecia areata. After isolation, RNA underwent reverse transcription to generate cDNA as the sequencing template. Method: immunoSEQ multiplex PCR; TCRdb's copy keeps in-frame clones and lacks some. The table shows about 190,000 clones, with around 56% occurring only once. The sample's treatment: oral pan-JAK inhibitor, 5-10 mg twice daily. The sample here was CD4+ T cells sorted from blood, taken at week 4, from a patient treated with tofacitinib. These receptors originate from a human donor with alopecia areata.

This chain connects TRBV5-4 to TRBJ2-3; 11 positions match TRBD2. Germline V lookup: CDR1 SGHNT, CDR2 YYREEE (reference sequence). This CDR3 region has 15 residues. V was pared by 4 bases and J by 5 bases, with 6 bases of the junction left unmatched. The chain's CDR3 is CASSTIAGGRDTQYF. The CDR3 coding sequence is TGTGCCAGCAGCACTATAGCGGGAGGGAGAGATACGCAGTATTTT.

The chain links TRBV30 to TRBJ2-1; 8 bases match TRBD2. The CDR3 is made up of 14 amino acids. The ends lost 1 base at V and 3 bases at J; junction bases unmatched: 2. The germline V gene encodes CDR1 GTSNPN and CDR2 SVGIG (reference sequence). The CDR3 spells CAWSGTSFYNEQFF. The CDR3 nucleotides are TGTGCCTGGAGTGGGACTAGCTTCTACAATGAGCAGTTCTTC.

This clone has a handful of counts. The chain recombines TRBV20-1 with TRBJ2-5; TRBD2 matches 9 bases. Germline V gene data show CDR1 as DFQATT and CDR2 as SNEGSKA (reference sequence). V shed 5 bases, J shed 11 bases, and the junction held 6 bases outside the gene matches. CDR3 length: 11 residues. The DNA of the CDR3 is TGCAGTGCTGACGTAGCGGGAGCTCAGTACTTC. It specifies CSADVAGAQYF.

The chain combines TRBV9 with TRBJ2-1; no clear D gene. The germline CDR1 and CDR2 sequences are SGDLS and YYNGEE. Trimming took off 0 bases at V and 7 bases at J, with 17 bases between the two ends. This CDR3 is built from 16 residues. CDR3 coding DNA: TGTGCCAGCAGCGTAGTGGGCAACGCCCAAGGGAATGAGCAGTTCTTC. The encoded protein is CASSVVGNAQGNEQFF.

The genes are TRBV6-5 and TRBJ1-2, with D uncertain. The CDR3 extends over 16 amino acids. CDR1 and CDR2 (germline): MNHEY, SVGAGI. V lost 0 bases and J 1 base, leaving 12 bases between the germline ends. The CDR3 coding sequence is TGTGCCAGCAGTTACTCCTATGGAATGGGTAACTATGGCTACACCTTC. It yields the protein CASSYSYGMGNYGYTF.

The chain uses TRBV30 and TRBJ1-4, with TRBD1 as a possible D gene (6 bases). V was pared by 2 bases and J by 7 bases, with 11 bases between. The CDR3 is 13 amino acids. Germline values: CDR1 GTSNPN, CDR2 SVGIG (reference sequence). CDR3 sequence (DNA): TGTGCCTGGAGTAATAGGGGGAGTGAAAAACTGTTTTTT. Translating it yields CAWSNRGSEKLFF.

The chain links TRBV5-1 to TRBJ2-7; no clear D. V was shortened by 1 base and J by 3 bases, with 11 bases between the two germline ends. From germline, CDR1 is SGHRS and CDR2 YFSETQ. The CDR3 spans 14 residues. CDR3 nucleotide sequence: TGCGCCAGCAGCTTGTTACGTGGTGTCTACGAGCAGTACTTC. Its translation is CASSLLRGVYEQYF.

This sequence joins TRBV6-5 and TRBJ2-1; 7 bases are a match to TRBD2. The germline V gene has CDR1 MNHEY and CDR2 SVGAGI. Germline trimming cut 2 bases from V and 15 bases from J; bases unmatched to any gene: 7. CDR3 length equals 12 residues. The DNA of the CDR3 is TGTGCCAGCAGTTACCTCACGGCGGGAGTGTTCTTC. Translating gives CASSYLTAGVFF.

This chain uses TRBV30 with TRBJ1-4, with D unresolved. V was clipped by 4 bases and J by 8 bases, with 14 bases between them. Germline-derived CDR1 and CDR2 are GTSNPN and SVGIG (reference sequence). The CDR3 totals 13 residues. In nucleotides, the CDR3 is TGTGCCTGGACCAACAACCTTGGGGAAAAACTGTTTTTT. Translating it yields CAWTNNLGEKLFF.

This clone came up a few times. The J gene is TRBJ1-1, the V gene TRBV7-9; D is perhaps TRBD1 (6 bases). The CDR3 extends over 14 amino acids. Trimming removed 4 bases from V and 3 bases from J, with 12 bases in between. CDR1 and CDR2 from the germline V gene are SEHNR and FQNEAQ (reference sequence). The CDR3 nucleotides are TGTGCCAGCAGCTCTCAACAGGGATACACTGAAGCTTTCTTT. Protein sequence: CASSSQQGYTEAFF.

Many counts were recorded for this clone. The chain is built from TRBV5-1 and TRBJ1-1; 8 bases are shared with TRBD1. The junction had 10 bases not matched to a gene; V was cut back by 0 bases and J by 0 bases. CDR3 length equals 18 residues. The germline gives CDR1 SGHRS, CDR2 YFSETQ. The CDR3 protein is CASSLVAGTGDMNTEAFF. In DNA form, the CDR3 reads TGCGCCAGCAGCTTGGTGGCCGGGACAGGTGATATGAACACTGAAGCTTTCTTT.

The rearrangement uses TRBV29-1 and TRBJ2-3; TRBD1 matches 9 bases. This CDR3 is 13 amino acids long. CDR1 is SQVTM and CDR2 is ANQGSEA in the germline V gene. CDR3 region: CRIGTGSTDTQYF. Here the CDR3 DNA reads TGCAGGATAGGGACAGGGAGCACAGATACGCAGTATTTT.

The chain has TRBV19 and TRBJ1-1, with D maybe TRBD1 (5 bases). Germline CDR1 is LNHDA and CDR2 is SQIVND (reference sequence). Trimming removed 2 bases from V and 0 bases from J, with 7 bases in between. The CDR3 consists of 14 residues. CDR3 loop: CASSIRGVNTEAFF. CDR3 bases: TGTGCCAGTAGTATACGGGGGGTGAACACTGAAGCTTTCTTT.

The chain is built from TRBV7-2 and TRBJ1-2; 8 bases match TRBD1. The CDR3 is 16 residues long. Unmatched junction bases numbered 10, after V lost 1 base and J lost 6 bases. From germline, CDR1 is SGHTA and CDR2 FQGNSA. In DNA form, the CDR3 reads TGTGCCAGCAGCTTAGTGGGTCAGGGGGCGATCAATGGCTACACCTTC. This gives the protein CASSLVGQGAINGYTF.

This chain uses TRBV29-1 with TRBJ2-5; D is possibly TRBD2 (5 bases). Per the germline V gene, CDR1 is SQVTM and CDR2 is ANQGSEA. Trimming left V 6 bases short and J 6 bases short, with 23 bases between. The CDR3 is 15 amino acids. This chain's CDR3 is CSVMPPSLGVKTQYF. CDR3 coding DNA: TGCAGCGTGATGCCCCCAAGCCTCGGGGTAAAGACCCAGTACTTC.

This sequence joins TRBV30 and TRBJ2-7; 7 bases line up with TRBD1. CDR3 length: 17 residues. The V segment lost 2 bases and the J segment 3 bases; nucleotides outside the gene matches: 16. CDR1 and CDR2 (germline): GTSNPN, SVGIG (reference sequence). This CDR3 is CAWSPRGQVRHLYEQYF. The CDR3 DNA is TGTGCCTGGAGTCCCCGCGGACAGGTTCGACACCTCTACGAGCAGTACTTC.

This clone has more than one count but fewer than ten. V gene TRBV30 combines with J gene TRBJ2-2, with D uncertain. Deletions cut 0 bases from V and 2 bases from J, with 10 bases between. This CDR3 is built from 15 residues. Germline V gene data show CDR1 as GTSNPN and CDR2 as SVGIG (reference sequence). The CDR3 protein is CAWSVLRYNTGELFF. The CDR3 DNA follows: TGTGCCTGGAGTGTTTTGCGATACAACACCGGGGAGCTGTTTTTT.

The genes are TRBV11-3 and TRBJ2-4; 12 nucleotides agree with TRBD2. With V trimmed by 3 bases and J by 2 bases, 5 bases remained unmatched. The CDR3 consists of 17 residues. The germline V gene has CDR1 SGHNT and CDR2 YENEEA. CDR3 amino acids: CASSFGTSGRSKNIQYF. CDR3 in DNA: TGTGCCAGCAGCTTCGGGACTAGCGGGCGATCCAAAAACATTCAGTACTTC.

The genes are TRBV29-1 and TRBJ2-3, with D possibly TRBD1 on 6 matching bases. V lost 7 bases to trimming and J lost 4 bases, with 9 bases between them. The CDR3 spans 11 residues. Germline-derived CDR1 and CDR2 are SQVTM and ANQGSEA. In DNA form, the CDR3 reads TGCAGCGCAGGGGTTTCAGATACGCAGTATTTT. Translated: CSAGVSDTQYF.

The chain links TRBV25-1 to TRBJ1-1; 7 positions agree with TRBD1. With V trimmed by 10 bases and J by 1 base, 9 bases remained unmatched. This CDR3 region has 14 residues. Germline V gene sequence: CDR1 MGHDK, CDR2 SYGVNS. CDR3: CATRGRQGNTEAFF. In DNA form, the CDR3 reads TGTGCCACCCGTGGAAGACAGGGGAACACTGAAGCTTTCTTT.

This clone was counted only a few times. The chain carries TRBV2 and TRBJ2-3; no reliable D call. This CDR3 is 11 amino acids long. The V gene's germline CDR1 is SNHLY and CDR2 FYNNEI. The ends were cut back, 6 bases at V and 2 bases at J, with 3 bases in the middle. In DNA form, the CDR3 reads TGTGCCAGCAGCTTCACAGATACGCAGTATTTT. Its protein is CASSFTDTQYF.

The chain employs TRBV5-1 and TRBJ1-3, with D unclear. Germline CDR1 reads SGHRS; CDR2 reads YFSETQ. CDR3 size: 16 residues. Trimming took off 2 bases at V and 0 bases at J, with 12 bases between the two ends. CDR3 DNA: TGCGCCAGCAGCTTAGCATTCGGTTCCTCTGGAAACACCATATATTTT. It yields the protein CASSLAFGSSGNTIYF.

This clone was observed a handful of times. This chain uses TRBV30 with TRBJ1-1; D is possibly TRBD1 (6 bases). The V end lost 8 bases, the J end lost 5 bases, and 18 bases lay between the germline ends. Germline loops: CDR1 GTSNPN, CDR2 SVGIG (reference sequence). The CDR3 is 13 amino acids. Here the CDR3 reads CAGYRQARTEAFF. The CDR3 nucleotides read TGTGCCGGCTACAGACAGGCGAGGACTGAAGCTTTCTTT.